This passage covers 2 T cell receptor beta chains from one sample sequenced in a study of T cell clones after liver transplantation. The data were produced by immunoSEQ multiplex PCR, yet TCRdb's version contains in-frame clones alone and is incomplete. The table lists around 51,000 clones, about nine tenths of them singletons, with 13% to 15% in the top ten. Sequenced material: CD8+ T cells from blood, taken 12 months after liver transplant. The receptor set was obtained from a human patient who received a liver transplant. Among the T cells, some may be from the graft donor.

This CDR3 is CASSTLGGSYNEQFF. The CDR3 DNA follows: TGTGCCAGTAGTACTTTGGGCGGCTCCTACAATGAGCAGTTCTTC. This sequence joins TRBV19 and TRBJ2-1; D gene unclear. In germline, CDR1 is LNHDA, CDR2 SQIVND (reference sequence). This CDR3 region has 15 residues. Between the trimmed V and J ends, which lost 4 bases and 0 bases, there was a span of 10 bases.

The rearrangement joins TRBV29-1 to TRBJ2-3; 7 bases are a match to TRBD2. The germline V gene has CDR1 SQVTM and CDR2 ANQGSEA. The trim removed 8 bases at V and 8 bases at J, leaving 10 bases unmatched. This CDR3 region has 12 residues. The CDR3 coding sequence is TGCAGCCCCGTGGCGGGAGAGGGTACGCAGTATTTT. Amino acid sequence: CSPVAGEGTQYF.